A single sample gave rise to the 10 T cell receptor beta chains below, sequenced in a study of blood T cell repertoires in COVID-19 (dated by TCRdb to between 2020 and 2021). The method behind the library was the immunoSEQ multiplex PCR assay. In TCRdb, the immuneACCESS table is reduced to in-frame sequences with V and J assigned. These tables do not hold every clone; where another copy was compared, an unresolved V gene accounts for under half, and the others remain unexplained. The sample table shows some 130,000 clones, and roughly 90% are seen once. The top ten clonotypes cover under 4.5% of the sample. The sequenced sample was peripheral blood. The receptors shown here come from a man in his 60s with COVID-19, enrolled during active disease.

The V and J genes are TRBV7-2 and TRBJ1-5, with D possibly TRBD1 on 5 matching bases. The ends were cut back, 3 bases at V and 5 bases at J, with 14 bases in the middle. Germline assignment: CDR1 SGHTA and CDR2 FQGNSA. The CDR3 runs to 15 residues. The CDR3 sequence: CASSFSGRADQPQHF. DNA of the CDR3: TGTGCCAGCAGCTTTAGTGGCAGGGCGGATCAGCCCCAGCATTTT.

The chain links TRBV7-6 to TRBJ2-5, with 8 bases identical to TRBD1. This CDR3 comprises 14 residues. The germline V gene has CDR1 SGHVS and CDR2 FNYEAQ. The junction had 6 bases not matched to a gene; V was cut back by 5 bases and J by 4 bases. CDR3 bases: TGTGCCAGCAGCCCCGGACAGGGTGGAGAGACCCAGTACTTC. It is translated as CASSPGQGGETQYF.

The chain joins TRBV6-4 to TRBJ2-1, with 10 bases lining up with TRBD2. This CDR3 spans 13 amino acids. Germline V gene data show CDR1 as MRHNA and CDR2 as SNTAGT. With V trimmed by 3 bases and J by 8 bases, 1 base remained unmatched. The CDR3 DNA reads as TGTGCCAGCAGTGAAAGCGGGGGGGATGAGCAGTTCTTC. Protein: CASSESGGDEQFF.

In this sample, this clone turned up once. This chain joins TRBV21-1 and TRBJ1-5; the D call TRBD1 from the table was never checked on the DNA. TRBV21-1 is designated a pseudogene. There are 17 residues in the CDR3. CDR3 amino acids: CAIDSAGTGASNQPQHF. CDR3 DNA sequence: TGTGCCATCGATAGCGCCGGGACAGGGGCCTCAAATCAGCCCCAGCATTTT.

V is TRBV7-8 and J is TRBJ1-2, with 7 bases fitting TRBD1. Germline V gene data show CDR1 as SGHVS and CDR2 as FQNEAQ. J was trimmed by 3 bases and V by 5 bases; bases with no gene match: 9. This CDR3 spans 15 amino acids. CDR3 in DNA: TGTGCCAGCAGCCCCCCAGGGACAGAGTACTATGGCTACACCTTC. Translating it yields CASSPPGTEYYGYTF.

This clone occurred once. This chain joins TRBV7-3 and TRBJ1-1; D ambiguous. The CDR3 runs 13 residues. Germline assignment: CDR1 SGHTA and CDR2 FQGTGA. Trimming stripped 5 bases from V and 1 base from J, with 8 bases between. The CDR3 region is CASSSQENTEAFF. The CDR3 DNA reads as TGTGCCAGCAGCAGTCAGGAGAACACTGAAGCTTTCTTT.

The chain is built from TRBV5-1 and TRBJ2-7; tentatively, D is TRBD1 (7 bases). Trimming took 3 bases from V and 6 from J, leaving 16 bases between them. The CDR3 is 14 residues long. Germline V lookup: CDR1 SGHRS, CDR2 YFSETQ. Here the CDR3 reads CASSSTGEASEQYF. In DNA, the CDR3 is TGCGCCAGCAGCTCCACAGGGGAGGCGAGCGAGCAGTACTTC.

This clone has only one observation. The DNA of the CDR3 is TGCAGTGCTAGTTCTCTGTCAGGGGGCGAGGAGACCCAGTACTTC. The encoded protein is CSASSLSGGEETQYF. This chain uses TRBV20-1 with TRBJ2-5, with TRBD1 matching 8 bases. Germline loops: CDR1 DFQATT, CDR2 SNEGSKA (reference sequence). The V segment lost 3 bases and the J segment 5 bases; nucleotides outside the gene matches: 11. This CDR3 comprises 15 residues.

This clone appeared once. This sequence joins TRBV24-1 and TRBJ1-1; maybe TRBD1 (6 bases). V lost 4 bases, J lost 9 bases, and 26 bases lay in between. Germline V gives CDR1 KGHDR, CDR2 SFDVKD. This CDR3 has 17 residues. CDR3: CATSDYGQRTRSPKAFF. The CDR3 DNA reads TGTGCCACCAGTGACTATGGACAGCGAACACGGTCCCCGAAAGCTTTCTTT.

The chain carries TRBV7-7 and TRBJ1-4; 10 positions match TRBD1. After removal of 1 base from V and 5 bases from J, the junction contained 1 base not matched to a gene. Germline loops: CDR1 SSHAT, CDR2 FNYEAQ (reference sequence). The CDR3 sequence is 15 residues long. The CDR3 protein is CASSLGTGGNEKLFF. As DNA, the CDR3 is TGTGCCAGCAGCTTAGGGACAGGGGGGAATGAAAAACTGTTTTTT.